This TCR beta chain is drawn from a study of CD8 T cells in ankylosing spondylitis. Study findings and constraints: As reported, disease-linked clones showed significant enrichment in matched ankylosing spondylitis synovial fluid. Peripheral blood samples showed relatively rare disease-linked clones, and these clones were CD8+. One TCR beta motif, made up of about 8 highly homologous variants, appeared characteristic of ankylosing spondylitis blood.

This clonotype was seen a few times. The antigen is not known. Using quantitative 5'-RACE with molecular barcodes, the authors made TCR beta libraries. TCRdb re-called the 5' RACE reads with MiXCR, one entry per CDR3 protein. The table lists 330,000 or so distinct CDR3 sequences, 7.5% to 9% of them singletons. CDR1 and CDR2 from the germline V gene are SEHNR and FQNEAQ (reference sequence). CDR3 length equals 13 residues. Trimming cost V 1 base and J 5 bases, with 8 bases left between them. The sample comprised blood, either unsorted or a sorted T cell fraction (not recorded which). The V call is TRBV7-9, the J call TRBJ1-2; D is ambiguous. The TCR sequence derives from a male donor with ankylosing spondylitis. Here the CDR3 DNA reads TGTGCCAGCAGCTTAGACGGGCAGTATGGCTACACCTTC. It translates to CASSLDGQYGYTF.